These 17 T cell receptor beta chains share one sample of origin, sequenced in a study of blood T cell repertoires in COVID-19. Clones were sequenced by immunoSEQ multiplex PCR, and TCRdb holds only the in-frame ones, with some missing. Of about 64,000 clones in the sample, approximately 90% were seen once. Sequenced sample: peripheral blood. The receptors originated from a human donor in a cohort sampled during active COVID-19.

The chain uses TRBV5-4 and TRBJ2-5, with 12 nucleotides matching TRBD2. Germline values: CDR1 SGHNT, CDR2 YYREEE (reference sequence). The CDR3 is made up of 15 amino acids. J gave up 4 bases and V 4 bases, and 5 bases lay outside the gene matches. CDR3 nucleotide sequence: TGTGCCAGCAGCGAGACTAGCGGGAGCTCAGAGACCCAGTACTTC. Its protein product is CASSETSGSSETQYF.

This chain joins TRBV18 and TRBJ2-5; TRBD2 aligns across 14 bases. Looked up from germline, CDR1 is KGHSH and CDR2 is LQKENI. This CDR3 contains 19 residues. V was clipped by 3 bases and J by 5 bases; unmatched bases: 14. CDR3 nucleotide sequence: TGTGCCAGCTCACCCCCTGGGACTAGCGGGAGCTCGGGCTTGGAGACCCAGTACTTC. It translates to CASSPPGTSGSSGLETQYF.

The chain couples TRBV5-8 to TRBJ1-1; D uncertain. The ends were cut back, 0 bases at V and 11 bases at J, with 8 bases in the middle. In germline, CDR1 is SGHTS, CDR2 YDEGEE. The CDR3 covers 11 residues. CDR3 in amino acids: CASSLGSRAFF. The CDR3 DNA is TGTGCCAGCAGCTTGGGTTCTAGGGCTTTCTTT.

The CDR3 DNA is TGTGCCATCGGGACAGGAGACACCGGGGAGCTGTTTTTT. Encoded protein: CAIGTGDTGELFF. The chain has TRBV10-3 and TRBJ2-2, with TRBD1 matching over 8 bases. The CDR3 contains 13 residues. Germline CDR1 is ENHRY and CDR2 is SYGVKD. J was trimmed by 3 bases and V by 8 bases; bases with no gene match: 2.

J is TRBJ2-1 and V is TRBV28; 11 bases align to TRBD1. The CDR3 runs to 14 residues. CDR1 is MDHEN and CDR2 is SYDVKM in the germline V gene. V shed 5 bases, J shed 12 bases, and the junction held 9 bases outside the gene matches. The CDR3 reads CASSPGTGGTMQFF. The CDR3 nucleotides read TGTGCCAGCAGTCCCGGGACAGGGGGAACAATGCAGTTCTTC.

This CDR3 is CASSPRGSGGTYNEQFF. DNA for the CDR3: TGTGCCAGCAGCCCAAGAGGGAGCGGGGGGACTTACAATGAGCAGTTCTTC. The chain couples TRBV7-9 to TRBJ2-1, with 9 bases matching TRBD2. CDR1 is SEHNR, CDR2 FQNEAQ, per germline (reference sequence). The CDR3 consists of 17 residues. V gave up 5 bases and J gave up 4 bases; unmatched junction bases: 12. Complete variable domain (other parts from reference TRBV7-9 and TRBJ2-1): DTGVSQNPRHKITKRGQNVTFRCDPISEHNRLYWYRQTLGQGPEFLTYFQNEAQLEKSRLLSDRFSAERPKGSFSTLEIQRTEQGDSAMYLCASSPRGSGGTYNEQFFGPGTRLTVL.

The V gene is TRBV3-1 (or the pseudogene TRBV3-2), the J gene TRBJ2-5; D is uncertain. V lost 4 bases and J lost 7, with 13 bases in between. In germline, CDR1 is LGHDT, CDR2 YNNKEL (reference sequence). The CDR3 length is 13 residues. CDR3 sequence reads: CASSLTPRGTQYF. In nucleotides, the CDR3 is TGTGCCAGCAGCCTCACCCCACGCGGGACCCAGTACTTC.

This chain links TRBV20-1 with TRBJ1-5, with TRBD1 as a possible D gene (6 bases). From germline, CDR1 is DFQATT and CDR2 SNEGSKA (reference sequence). The CDR3 totals 15 residues. V was clipped by 3 bases and J by 5 bases, with 17 bases between them. The CDR3 sequence is CSASPDGQMDQPQHF. CDR3 DNA: TGCAGTGCTAGTCCGGACGGACAGATGGATCAGCCCCAGCATTTT.

The J gene is TRBJ1-6, the V gene TRBV9; D gene unclear. The ends were cut back, 3 bases at V and 4 bases at J, with 17 bases in the middle. Germline CDR1 SGDLS, CDR2 YYNGEE. This CDR3 contains 17 residues. CDR3 coding DNA: TGTGCCAGCAGCGGTAGCCACGTTGAGGGTTATAATTCACCCCTCCACTTT. Amino acid sequence: CASSGSHVEGYNSPLHF.

The chain carries TRBV7-8 and TRBJ1-1; a weak D match, TRBD1 (5 bases). The V end was cut by 5 bases, the J end by 1 base, with 11 bases between. The CDR3 is 14 residues long. CDR1 and CDR2 (germline): SGHVS, FQNEAQ. CDR3 loop: CASSLRTGNTEAFF. The CDR3 nucleotides read TGTGCCAGCAGCCTAAGAACAGGGAACACTGAAGCTTTCTTT.

This clone showed up just once. The rearrangement links TRBV2 to TRBJ1-5; 11 nucleotides agree with TRBD1. The CDR3 extends over 14 amino acids. Germline loops: CDR1 SNHLY, CDR2 FYNNEI. The V gene end was trimmed by 4 bases and the J gene end by 6 bases; junction bases not matched to a gene: 2. CDR3 sequence reads: CASSGTGGFQPQHF. DNA of the CDR3: TGTGCCAGCAGTGGGACAGGGGGCTTTCAGCCCCAGCATTTT. Full variable domain (remainder filled in from reference TRBV2 and TRBJ1-5): EPEVTQTPSHQVTQMGQEVILRCVPISNHLYFYWYRQILGQKVEFLVSFYNNEISEKSEIFDDQFSVERPDGSNFTLKIRSTKLEDSAMYFCASSGTGGFQPQHFGDGTRLSIL.

The J gene is TRBJ2-6, the V gene TRBV7-2, with 9 bases lining up with TRBD1. The V segment lost 3 bases and the J segment 0 bases; nucleotides outside the gene matches: 9. The germline CDR1 and CDR2 sequences are SGHTA and FQGNSA. The CDR3 extends over 19 amino acids. CDR3: CASSFPAGTGLSGANVLTF. CDR3 coding DNA: TGTGCCAGCAGCTTCCCAGCCGGGACAGGGCTCTCTGGGGCCAACGTCCTGACTTTC.

This clone came up once. The chain carries TRBV3-1 (or the pseudogene TRBV3-2) and TRBJ1-1; 8 nucleotides line up with TRBD1. The CDR3 loop spans 14 amino acids. V shed 4 bases and J 7 bases; nucleotides not matched to a gene: 8. CDR1 and CDR2 from the germline V gene are LGHDT and YNNKEL (reference sequence). The CDR3 nucleotides read TGTGCCAGCAGCCCCTCAGGGGGCCGTGGTGAAGCTTTCTTT. Translated, it gives CASSPSGGRGEAFF.

The V and J genes are TRBV6-5 and TRBJ1-4, with D uncertain. Germline lookup yields CDR1 MNHEY and CDR2 SVGAGI. The CDR3 runs to 13 residues. The V gene lost 2 bases and the J gene lost 4 bases, with 5 bases spanning the gap. CDR3 sequence (DNA): TGTGCCAGCAGTTACGAGCTTAATGAAAAACTGTTTTTT. This codes for CASSYELNEKLFF.

Only one count was recorded for this clone. The chain couples TRBV15 to TRBJ1-2; no definite D call. Trimming left V 2 bases short and J 5 bases short, with 18 bases between. Germline V CDR1 and CDR2: LNHNV, YYDKDF (reference sequence). The CDR3 extends over 16 amino acids. CDR3 DNA: TGTGCCACCAGCAGAAACCTGGACGTCGCGGGGTATGGCTACACCTTC. It specifies CATSRNLDVAGYGYTF.

V usage is TRBV27 and J usage is TRBJ2-3; 8 nucleotides align to TRBD2. The V gene's germline CDR1 is MNHEY and CDR2 SMNVEV (reference sequence). Germline trimming cut 5 bases from V and 2 bases from J; bases unmatched to any gene: 9. There are 16 residues in the CDR3. Written as DNA, the CDR3 is TGTGCCAGCAGTACGCGGGGACTAGAGGACACAGATACGCAGTATTTT. It codes for CASSTRGLEDTDTQYF.

J is TRBJ2-7 and V is TRBV28; 7 positions match TRBD1. The CDR3 spans 12 residues. Trimming at V came to 6 bases and at J to 6 bases, leaving 5 bases not matched to a gene. The V gene's germline CDR1 is MDHEN and CDR2 SYDVKM. CDR3 nucleotide sequence: TGTGCCAGCAGGCAAACAGGGGTCGAGCAGTACTTC. This encodes CASRQTGVEQYF.